What follows are 12 T cell receptor beta chains derived from one specimen sequenced in a study of cytomegalovirus exposure and HLA in healthy donors. The PCR used 60 Vbeta and 13 Jbeta primers. TCRdb keeps only in-frame clones here, not all; method: immunoSEQ multiplex PCR. The sample lists 150,000 to 180,000 clones, roughly three quarters occurring once. Sequencing was carried out using PBMCs. The receptors were gathered from a man aged 25 to 40 in good health and CMV-seropositive.

The J gene is TRBJ2-5, the V gene TRBV7-8; the D gene is possibly TRBD2 (5 bases). V gave up 5 bases and J gave up 2 bases, with 6 bases separating them. The CDR3 covers 12 residues. Germline-derived CDR1 and CDR2 are SGHVS and FQNEAQ. CDR3 sequence reads: CASSTGQETQYF. The CDR3 DNA is TGTGCCAGCAGCACGGGACAAGAGACCCAGTACTTC. Combining the CDR3 with reference TRBV7-8 and TRBJ2-5 gives the whole variable domain GAGVSQSPRYKVAKRGQDVALRCDPISGHVSLFWYQQALGQGPEFLTYFQNEAQLDKSGLPSDRFFAERPEGSVSTLKIQRTQQEDSAVYLCASSTGQETQYFGPGTRLLVL.

The gene calls are TRBV5-1 and TRBJ2-1; tentatively, D is TRBD1 (5 bases). Germline V gene lookup returns CDR1 SGHRS and CDR2 YFSETQ. CDR3 length: 14 amino acids. Trimming removed 0 bases from V and 6 bases from J, with 10 bases in between. The CDR3 here is CASSLGSGSNEQFF. The CDR3 bases are TGCGCCAGCAGCTTGGGATCAGGGTCCAATGAGCAGTTCTTC. Complete variable domain (other parts from reference TRBV5-1 and TRBJ2-1): KAGVTQTPRYLIKTRGQQVTLSCSPISGHRSVSWYQQTPGQGLQFLFEYFSETQRNKGNFPGRFSGRQFSNSRSEMNVSTLELGDSALYLCASSLGSGSNEQFFGPGTRLTVL.

CDR3 amino acids: CAVRGPTGGAPETQYF. The CDR3 region has the DNA TGTGCCGTACGTGGTCCCACAGGGGGCGCCCCAGAGACCCAGTACTTC. The V call is TRBV27, the J call TRBJ2-5, with 9 bases lining up with TRBD1. V lost 11 bases to trimming and J lost 4 bases; unmatched junction nucleotides: 17. The CDR3 is 16 amino acids. Germline V lookup: CDR1 MNHEY, CDR2 SMNVEV (reference sequence).

This rearrangement joins TRBV10-3 to TRBJ2-5, with 11 bases aligning to TRBD2. V lost 6 bases, J lost 3 bases, and 6 bases stayed unmatched. Germline CDR1 reads ENHRY; CDR2 reads SYGVKD. The CDR3 has 15 amino acids. The CDR3 DNA is TGTGCCATCAGGCTGGGACTAGCGGCCGAAGAGACCCAGTACTTC. Amino acid sequence: CAIRLGLAAEETQYF.

V is TRBV7-9 and J is TRBJ2-4, with 7 bases fitting TRBD2. Germline-derived CDR1 and CDR2 are SEHNR and FQNEAQ (reference sequence). CDR3 size: 14 residues. After removal of 2 bases from V and 9 bases from J, the junction contained 7 bases not matched to a gene. The chain's CDR3 is CASSLMAGVGIQYF. The CDR3 DNA reads as TGTGCCAGCAGCTTAATGGCGGGAGTGGGCATTCAGTACTTC. Variable domain in full (rest from reference TRBV7-9 and TRBJ2-4): DTGVSQNPRHKITKRGQNVTFRCDPISEHNRLYWYRQTLGQGPEFLTYFQNEAQLEKSRLLSDRFSAERPKGSFSTLEIQRTEQGDSAMYLCASSLMAGVGIQYFGAGTRLSVL.

The rearrangement links TRBV9 to TRBJ2-3, with D possibly TRBD2 on 6 matching bases. V was pared by 3 bases and J by 10 bases, with 21 bases between. The CDR3 is 15 residues long. The germline gives CDR1 SGDLS, CDR2 YYNGEE. The CDR3 here is CASSAGTPAQIPQYF. Here the CDR3 DNA reads TGTGCCAGCAGCGCGGGGACTCCTGCCCAGATTCCGCAGTATTTT.

V and J are TRBV27 and TRBJ2-5; D possibly corresponds to TRBD1 (5 bases). CDR1 and CDR2 (germline): MNHEY, SMNVEV (reference sequence). The CDR3 has 14 amino acids. V was pared by 1 base and J by 2 bases, with 8 bases between. The CDR3 nucleotides read TGTGCCAGCAGTTTATTGGGGCAGCAAGAGACCCAGTACTTC. This sequence encodes CASSLLGQQETQYF.

This chain links TRBV2 with TRBJ2-2; TRBD1 aligns across 7 bases. V was clipped by 6 bases and J by 3 bases; unmatched bases: 1. CDR1 and CDR2 from the germline V gene are SNHLY and FYNNEI. The CDR3 consists of 13 residues. CDR3 bases: TGTGCCAGCAGGGGACAGCACACCGGGGAGCTGTTTTTT. This gives the protein CASRGQHTGELFF.

The genes are TRBV10-1 and TRBJ2-5; the D is unclear. Germline V CDR1 and CDR2: WNHNN, SYGVQD (reference sequence). V was pared by 5 bases and J by 2 bases, with 9 bases between. The CDR3 loop spans 13 amino acids. CDR3 DNA: TGCGCCAGCAGTCCTTCCAGTCAAGAGACCCAGTACTTC. Protein sequence: CASSPSSQETQYF.

This sequence joins TRBV6-1 and TRBJ2-1; maybe TRBD1 (6 bases). The CDR3 consists of 15 residues. CDR1 and CDR2 from the germline V gene are MNHNS and SASEGT. Trimming took off 6 bases at V and 3 bases at J, with 15 bases between the two ends. CDR3 coding DNA: TGTGCCAGCAGGACGGGACACTCTGGCTACAATGAGCAGTTCTTC. Amino acids: CASRTGHSGYNEQFF.

The chain carries TRBV28 and TRBJ1-4; 7 positions agree with TRBD1. Germline V gives CDR1 MDHEN, CDR2 SYDVKM. V was clipped by 3 bases and J by 8 bases; unmatched bases: 6. The CDR3 is made up of 14 amino acids. The CDR3 protein is CASSLNRGGEKLFF. Written as DNA, the CDR3 is TGTGCCAGCAGTTTGAACAGGGGCGGGGAAAAACTGTTTTTT.

The chain couples TRBV5-4 to TRBJ1-5; possible D gene TRBD1, 5 bases. Germline V gives CDR1 SGHNT, CDR2 YYREEE (reference sequence). The V end was cut by 3 bases, the J end by 2 bases, with 9 bases between. This CDR3 spans 14 amino acids. In DNA, the CDR3 is TGTGCCAGCAGCTCGGGGGGGGGCAATCAGCCCCAGCATTTT. Amino acids: CASSSGGGNQPQHF.